The 6 T cell receptor beta chains below come from one sample, sequenced in a study of cytomegalovirus exposure and HLA in healthy donors. Assay used: immunoSEQ multiplex PCR; TCRdb lists only in-frame clones, some missing. Of roughly 70,000 clones in the sample, nearly 98% were seen once. The specimen sequenced was PBMCs. These TCRs come from a woman aged 18-35 years in good health and CMV-seropositive.

V is TRBV19 and J is TRBJ2-7, with a tentative D call TRBD2 (6 bases). The V gene lost 2 bases and the J gene lost 2 bases, with 13 bases spanning the gap. Germline assignment: CDR1 LNHDA and CDR2 SQIVND (reference sequence). The CDR3 extends over 15 amino acids. CDR3 in amino acids: CASSIRSREAYEQYF. Written as DNA, the CDR3 is TGTGCCAGTAGTATACGATCCAGGGAGGCCTACGAGCAGTACTTC.

This sequence joins TRBV27 and TRBJ2-3, with TRBD2 identical over 11 bases. Unmatched junction bases numbered 10, after V lost 6 bases and J lost 2 bases. The CDR3 has 17 amino acids. Germline V gene sequence: CDR1 MNHEY, CDR2 SMNVEV (reference sequence). The CDR3 reads CASSFLGLADHTDTQYF. In DNA form, the CDR3 reads TGTGCCAGCAGCTTCCTGGGACTAGCGGACCACACAGATACGCAGTATTTT.

J is TRBJ2-7 and V is TRBV28; TRBD2 matches 7 bases. J gave up 3 bases and V 5 bases, and 13 bases lay outside the gene matches. CDR3 length equals 16 residues. Germline-derived CDR1 and CDR2 are MDHEN and SYDVKM. CDR3: CASSPHSREGYYEQYF. The DNA for the CDR3 is TGTGCCAGCAGTCCACACAGTAGGGAGGGGTACTACGAGCAGTACTTC.

CDR3 nucleotides: TGCGCCAGCAGCCCGGGGGCTAGCGGACCCTACGAGCAGTACTTC. As protein: CASSPGASGPYEQYF. V and J are TRBV4-1 and TRBJ2-7; D might be TRBD2 (7 bases). V lost 4 bases to trimming and J lost 2 bases, with 15 bases between them. The CDR3 length is 15 residues. Germline assignment: CDR1 MGHRA and CDR2 YSYEKL.

The chain recombines TRBV15 with TRBJ1-1; a weak D match, TRBD1 (6 bases). Germline CDR1 and CDR2: LNHNV and YYDKDF (reference sequence). V dropped 1 base and J dropped 4 bases, with 13 bases sitting between them. CDR3 size: 15 residues. CDR3 protein: CATSRVWGRGTEAFF. CDR3 nucleotide sequence: TGTGCCACCAGCAGAGTTTGGGGCAGGGGCACTGAAGCTTTCTTT.

The V and J genes are TRBV5-6 and TRBJ2-7, with 7 bases matching TRBD1. The CDR3 covers 13 residues. V gave up 1 base and J gave up 12 bases; unmatched junction bases: 10. Germline V gives CDR1 SGHDT, CDR2 YYEEEE. The CDR3 nucleotides read TGTGCCAGCAGCTTGTCGGGACAGAAGGGTGGGTACTTC. Protein sequence: CASSLSGQKGGYF.